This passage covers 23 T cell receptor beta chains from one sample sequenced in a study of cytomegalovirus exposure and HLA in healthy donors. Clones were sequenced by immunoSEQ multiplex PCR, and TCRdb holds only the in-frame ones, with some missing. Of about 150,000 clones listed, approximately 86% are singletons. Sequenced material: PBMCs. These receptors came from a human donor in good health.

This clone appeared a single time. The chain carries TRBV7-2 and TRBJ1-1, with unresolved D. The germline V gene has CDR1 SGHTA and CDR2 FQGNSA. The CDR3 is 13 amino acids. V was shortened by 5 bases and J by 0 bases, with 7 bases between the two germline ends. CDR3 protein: CASSPYLNTEAFF. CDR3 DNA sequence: TGTGCCAGCAGCCCATACTTGAACACTGAAGCTTTCTTT.

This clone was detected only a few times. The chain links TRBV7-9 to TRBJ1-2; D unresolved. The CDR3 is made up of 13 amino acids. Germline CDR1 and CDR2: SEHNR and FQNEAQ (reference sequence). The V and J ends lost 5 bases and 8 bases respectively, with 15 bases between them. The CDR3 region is CASSPRNSLGYTF. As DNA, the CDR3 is TGTGCCAGCAGCCCGAGGAATTCACTAGGCTACACCTTC.

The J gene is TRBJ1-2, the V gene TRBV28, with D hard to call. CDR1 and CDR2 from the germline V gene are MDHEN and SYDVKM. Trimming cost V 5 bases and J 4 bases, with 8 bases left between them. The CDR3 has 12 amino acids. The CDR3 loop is CASSIRSYGYTF. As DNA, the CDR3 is TGTGCCAGCAGTATCAGAAGCTATGGCTACACCTTC.

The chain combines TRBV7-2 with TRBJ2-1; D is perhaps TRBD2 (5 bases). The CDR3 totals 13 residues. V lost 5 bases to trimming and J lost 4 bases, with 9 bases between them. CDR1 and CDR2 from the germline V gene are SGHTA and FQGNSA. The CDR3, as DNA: TGTGCCAGCAGCCTGACTACTTACAATGAGCAGTTCTTC. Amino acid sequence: CASSLTTYNEQFF.

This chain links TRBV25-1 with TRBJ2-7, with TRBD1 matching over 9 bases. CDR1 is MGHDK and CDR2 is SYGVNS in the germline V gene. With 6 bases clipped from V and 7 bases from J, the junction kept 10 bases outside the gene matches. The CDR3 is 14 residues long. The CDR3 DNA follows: TGTGCCAGCAGCGCCGGGACAGGGAACAGTGAGCAGTACTTC. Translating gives CASSAGTGNSEQYF.

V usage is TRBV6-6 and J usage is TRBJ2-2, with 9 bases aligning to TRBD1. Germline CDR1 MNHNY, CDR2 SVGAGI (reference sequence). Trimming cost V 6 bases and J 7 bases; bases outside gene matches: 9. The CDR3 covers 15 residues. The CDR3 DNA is TGTGCCAGCAGGGACAGGGGATCCCTGGGCGGGGAGCTGTTTTTT. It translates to CASRDRGSLGGELFF.

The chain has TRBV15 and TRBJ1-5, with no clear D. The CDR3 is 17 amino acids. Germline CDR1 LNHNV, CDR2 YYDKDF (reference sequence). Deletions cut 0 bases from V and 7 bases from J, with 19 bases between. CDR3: CATSRDEVWEEDQPQHF. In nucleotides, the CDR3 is TGTGCCACCAGCAGAGATGAGGTTTGGGAGGAGGACCAGCCCCAGCATTTT.

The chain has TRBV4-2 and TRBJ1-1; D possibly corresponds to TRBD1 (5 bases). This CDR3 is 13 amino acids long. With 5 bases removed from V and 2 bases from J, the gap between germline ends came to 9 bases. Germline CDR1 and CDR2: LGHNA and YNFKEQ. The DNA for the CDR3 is TGTGCCAGCAGCTCCAGGGCTAACACTGAAGCTTTCTTT. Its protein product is CASSSRANTEAFF.

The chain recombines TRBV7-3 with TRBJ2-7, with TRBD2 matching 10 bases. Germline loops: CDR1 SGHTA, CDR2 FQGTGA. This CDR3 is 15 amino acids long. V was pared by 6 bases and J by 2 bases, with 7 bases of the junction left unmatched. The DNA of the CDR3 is TGTGCCAGCAGTATTAGCGGGGGGATTCCCTACGAGCAGTACTTC. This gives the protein CASSISGGIPYEQYF.

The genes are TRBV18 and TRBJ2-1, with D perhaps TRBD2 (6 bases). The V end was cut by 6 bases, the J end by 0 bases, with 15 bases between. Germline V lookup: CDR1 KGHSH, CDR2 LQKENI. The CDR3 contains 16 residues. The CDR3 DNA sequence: TGTGCCAGCTCCATTGGACTACCGAGCTCCTACAATGAGCAGTTCTTC. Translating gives CASSIGLPSSYNEQFF.

The CDR3, as DNA: TGCAGCGTAGATAGCGGGGGTACAGATACGCAGTATTTT. It is translated as CSVDSGGTDTQYF. The J gene is TRBJ2-3, the V gene TRBV29-1; 9 bases are a match to TRBD2. CDR3 length: 13 residues. Germline V gene data show CDR1 as SQVTM and CDR2 as ANQGSEA. The junction had 4 bases not matched to a gene; V was cut back by 6 bases and J by 3 bases.

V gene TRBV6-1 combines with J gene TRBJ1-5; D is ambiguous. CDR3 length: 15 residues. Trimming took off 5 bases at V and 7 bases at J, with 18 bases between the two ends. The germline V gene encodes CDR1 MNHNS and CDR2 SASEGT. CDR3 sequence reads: CASSPVAHSGQPQHF. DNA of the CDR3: TGTGCCAGCAGTCCCGTAGCCCACTCCGGACAGCCCCAGCATTTT.

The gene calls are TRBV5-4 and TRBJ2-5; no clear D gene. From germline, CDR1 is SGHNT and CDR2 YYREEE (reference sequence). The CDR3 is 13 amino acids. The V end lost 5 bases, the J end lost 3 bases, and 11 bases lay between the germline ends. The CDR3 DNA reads TGTGCCAGCAGTGTTCCCCGTGAAGAGACCCAGTACTTC. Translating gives CASSVPREETQYF.

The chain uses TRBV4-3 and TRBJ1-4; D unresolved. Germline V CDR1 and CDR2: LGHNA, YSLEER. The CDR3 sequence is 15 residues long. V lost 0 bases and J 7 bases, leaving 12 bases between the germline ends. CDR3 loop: CASSQDWGATEKLFF. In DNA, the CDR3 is TGCGCCAGCAGCCAAGATTGGGGAGCAACTGAAAAACTGTTTTTT.

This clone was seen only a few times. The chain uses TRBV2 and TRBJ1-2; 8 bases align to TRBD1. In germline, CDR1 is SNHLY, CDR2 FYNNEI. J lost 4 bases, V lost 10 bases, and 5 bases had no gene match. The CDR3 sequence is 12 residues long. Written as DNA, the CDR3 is TGTGCCATCCGACAGGGGATCTATGGCTACACCTTC. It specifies CAIRQGIYGYTF.

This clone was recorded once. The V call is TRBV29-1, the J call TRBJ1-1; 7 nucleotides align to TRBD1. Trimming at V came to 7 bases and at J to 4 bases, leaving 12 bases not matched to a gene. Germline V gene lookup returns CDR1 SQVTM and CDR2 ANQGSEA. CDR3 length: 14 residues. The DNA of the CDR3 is TGCAGCGCTCAGGGGGTGGAGGGCGCCACTGAAGCTTTCTTT. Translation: CSAQGVEGATEAFF.

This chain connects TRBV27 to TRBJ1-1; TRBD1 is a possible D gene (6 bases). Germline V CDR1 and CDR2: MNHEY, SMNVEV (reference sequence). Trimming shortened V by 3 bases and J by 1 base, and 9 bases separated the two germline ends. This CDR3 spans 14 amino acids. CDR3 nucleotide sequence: TGTGCCAGCAGTTTTGGGACACCGAACACTGAAGCTTTCTTT. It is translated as CASSFGTPNTEAFF.

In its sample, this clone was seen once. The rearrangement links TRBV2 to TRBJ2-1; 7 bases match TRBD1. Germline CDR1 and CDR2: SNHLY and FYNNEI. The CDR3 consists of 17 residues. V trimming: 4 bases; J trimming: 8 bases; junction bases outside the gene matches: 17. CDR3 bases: TGTGCCAGCAGTGGCGACAGGGAAATCGGCAGTCACGATGAGCAGTTCTTC. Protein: CASSGDREIGSHDEQFF.

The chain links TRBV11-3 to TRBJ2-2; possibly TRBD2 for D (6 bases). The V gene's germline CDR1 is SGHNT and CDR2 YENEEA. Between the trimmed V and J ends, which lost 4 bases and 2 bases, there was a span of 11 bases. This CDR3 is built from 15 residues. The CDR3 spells CASSSAGSNTGELFF. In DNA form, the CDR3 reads TGTGCCAGCAGCTCTGCGGGGTCAAACACCGGGGAGCTGTTTTTT. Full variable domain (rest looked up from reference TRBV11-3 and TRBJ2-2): EAGVVQSPRYKIIEKKQPVAFWCNPISGHNTLYWYLQNLGQGPELLIRYENEEAVDDSQLPKDRFSAERLKGVDSTLKIQPAELGDSAVYLCASSSAGSNTGELFFGEGSRLTVL.

The CDR3 is CAIRTSGGSYEQYF. The CDR3 DNA is TGTGCCATCAGGACTAGCGGGGGTTCCTACGAGCAGTACTTC. J is TRBJ2-7 and V is TRBV10-3; 12 bases agree with TRBD2. The CDR3 is made up of 14 amino acids. V trimming: 6 bases; J trimming: 1 base; junction bases outside the gene matches: 1. Germline V gene lookup returns CDR1 ENHRY and CDR2 SYGVKD.

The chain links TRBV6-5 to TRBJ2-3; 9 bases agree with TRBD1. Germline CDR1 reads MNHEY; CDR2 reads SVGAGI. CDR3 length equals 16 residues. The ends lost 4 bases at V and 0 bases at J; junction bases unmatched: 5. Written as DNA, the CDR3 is TGTGCCAGCAGTTTTGGGACAGGGATCAGCACAGATACGCAGTATTTT. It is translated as CASSFGTGISTDTQYF.

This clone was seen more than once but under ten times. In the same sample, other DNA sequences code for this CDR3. DNA of the CDR3: TGCGCCAGCAGCTTGACGAGCAACTATGGCTACACCTTC. Protein: CASSLTSNYGYTF. The rearrangement uses TRBV5-1 and TRBJ1-2; D is undetermined. Germline assignment: CDR1 SGHRS and CDR2 YFSETQ. CDR3 size: 13 residues. V was pared by 1 base and J by 2 bases, with 6 bases between. Together with reference TRBV5-1 and TRBJ1-2, the CDR3 gives the full variable domain: KAGVTQTPRYLIKTRGQQVTLSCSPISGHRSVSWYQQTPGQGLQFLFEYFSETQRNKGNFPGRFSGRQFSNSRSEMNVSTLELGDSALYLCASSLTSNYGYTFGSGTRLTVV.

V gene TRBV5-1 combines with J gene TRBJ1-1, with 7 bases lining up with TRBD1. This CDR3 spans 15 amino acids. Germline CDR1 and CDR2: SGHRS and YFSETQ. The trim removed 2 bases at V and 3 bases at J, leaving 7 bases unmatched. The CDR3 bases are TGCGCCAGCAGCTTAACAGGGGAAGTTTACACTGAAGCTTTCTTT. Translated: CASSLTGEVYTEAFF.